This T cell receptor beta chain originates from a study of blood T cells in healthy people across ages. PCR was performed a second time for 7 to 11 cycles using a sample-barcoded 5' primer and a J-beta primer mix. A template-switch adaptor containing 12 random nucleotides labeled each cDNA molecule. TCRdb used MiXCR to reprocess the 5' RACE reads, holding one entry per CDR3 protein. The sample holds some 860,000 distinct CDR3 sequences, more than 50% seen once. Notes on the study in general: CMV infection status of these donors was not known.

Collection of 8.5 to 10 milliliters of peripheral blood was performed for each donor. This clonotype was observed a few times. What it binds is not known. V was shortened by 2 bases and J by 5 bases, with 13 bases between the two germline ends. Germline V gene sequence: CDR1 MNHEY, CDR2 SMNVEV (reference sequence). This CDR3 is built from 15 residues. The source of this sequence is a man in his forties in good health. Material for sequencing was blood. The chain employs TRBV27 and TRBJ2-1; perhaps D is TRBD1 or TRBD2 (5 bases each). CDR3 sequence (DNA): TGTGCCAGCAGTTTAGGAATTGAGGGGAACAATGAGCAGTTCTTC. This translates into CASSLGIEGNNEQFF.